The rows below give T cell receptor beta chains drawn from one sample of a study of T-cell memory formation after mild COVID-19. TCRdb processed the 5' RACE reads anew with MiXCR; each CDR3 protein has one entry. Of tens of thousands of distinct CDR3 sequences in the sample, around 15% were seen once. Sequenced sample: PBMCs or a T cell subset sorted from them (not recorded which). The receptors stem from a young man who had mild COVID-19 (a few samples of this study predate the infection). Cell type and time point are not known. Each CDR3 is given with its conserved first and last residue. D genes are given only for firm matches. Expanded clones are given a class, and other clones once, few, many or no size at all.

d_call: NA; v_call: TRBV4-1; clone_size: few; j_call: TRBJ2-2; cdr3_aa: CASSQGNTGELFF; cdr3_nt: TGCGCCAGCAGCCAAGGCAACACCGGGGAGCTGTTTTTT
d_call: NA; v_call: TRBV7-9; clone_size: few; j_call: TRBJ2-3; cdr3_aa: CASSLVRTNTDTQYF; cdr3_nt: TGTGCCAGCAGCTTAGTTCGGACAAACACAGATACGCAGTATTTT
d_call: TRBD1; v_call: TRBV12-5; clone_size: NA; j_call: TRBJ2-3; cdr3_aa: CASGFWTGGNRYF; cdr3_nt: TGTGCTAGTGGTTTCTGGACAGGGGGCAACCGGTATTTT
d_call: NA; v_call: TRBV6-2/TRBV6-3; clone_size: NA; j_call: TRBJ2-5; cdr3_aa: CASNGGQETQYF; cdr3_nt: TGTGCCAGCAACGGGGGCCAAGAGACCCAGTACTTC
d_call: NA; v_call: TRBV4-3; clone_size: few; j_call: TRBJ2-2; cdr3_aa: CASSDSGGTGELFF; cdr3_nt: TGCGCCAGCAGCGACAGCGGTGGGACCGGGGAGCTGTTTTTT
d_call: NA; v_call: TRBV15; clone_size: many; j_call: TRBJ2-3; cdr3_aa: CATSRDEGRVTDTQYF; cdr3_nt: TGTGCCACCAGCAGAGATGAAGGGAGAGTCACAGATACGCAGTATTTT
d_call: TRBD2; v_call: TRBV7-7; clone_size: few; j_call: TRBJ2-1; cdr3_aa: CASSHLAGGNNEQFF; cdr3_nt: TGTGCTAGCAGCCACCTAGCGGGGGGCAACAATGAGCAGTTCTTC
d_call: NA; v_call: TRBV29-1; clone_size: few; j_call: TRBJ1-2; cdr3_aa: CSVIIDGYTF; cdr3_nt: TGCAGCGTTATAATCGATGGCTACACCTTC
d_call: NA; v_call: TRBV4-3; clone_size: few; j_call: TRBJ1-2; cdr3_aa: CASSQGQAPNYGYTF; cdr3_nt: TGCGCCAGCAGCCAAGGACAGGCGCCTAACTATGGCTACACCTTC
d_call: TRBD1; v_call: TRBV27; clone_size: NA; j_call: TRBJ2-3; cdr3_aa: CASSKGAADRVTDTQYF; cdr3_nt: TGTGCCAGCTCAAAGGGGGCTGCGGACAGGGTAACAGATACGCAGTATTTT
d_call: NA; v_call: TRBV7-6; clone_size: few; j_call: TRBJ2-7; cdr3_aa: CASSLLRAHEQYF; cdr3_nt: TGTGCCAGCAGCTTGCTCAGGGCCCACGAGCAGTACTTC
d_call: TRBD1; v_call: TRBV12-3/TRBV12-4; clone_size: NA; j_call: TRBJ1-5; cdr3_aa: CASSVRKDREVIGSNQPQHF; cdr3_nt: TGTGCCAGCAGCGTAAGGAAGGACAGGGAGGTAATAGGGAGCAATCAGCCCCAGCATTTT
d_call: TRBD2; v_call: TRBV7-9; clone_size: NA; j_call: TRBJ2-3; cdr3_aa: CASSSWTSGGSTDTQYF; cdr3_nt: TGTGCCAGCAGCTCCTGGACTAGCGGGGGGAGCACAGATACGCAGTATTTT
d_call: NA; v_call: TRBV4-1; clone_size: many; j_call: TRBJ2-7; cdr3_aa: CASSQELRGPYEQYF; cdr3_nt: TGCGCCAGCAGCCAAGAGTTACGGGGGCCCTACGAGCAGTACTTC
d_call: NA; v_call: TRBV6-5; clone_size: many; j_call: TRBJ2-2; cdr3_aa: CASGGTNTGELFF; cdr3_nt: TGTGCCAGCGGGGGGACGAACACCGGGGAGCTGTTTTTT